The 9 T cell receptor beta chains given below trace back to one sample, sequenced in a study of glioma-infiltrating T cells. TCR alpha and beta CDR3 regions were amplified from RNA using iRepertoire nested multiplex PCR. TCRdb re-called the multiplex PCR reads through MiXCR, storing one row per CDR3 protein. The data contain 300,000 to 450,000 distinct CDR3 sequences, roughly two fifths of them singletons. Source material: glioma tissue, nonneoplastic brain tissue, or PBMCs (not recorded which). Receptors originate from a human donor with low-grade glioma or glioblastoma, undergoing nonglioma brain surgery, or in good health (not recorded which).

The chain couples TRBV28 to TRBJ2-7, with 12 nucleotides matching TRBD2. The CDR3 has 15 amino acids. J gave up 4 bases and V 8 bases, and 9 bases lay outside the gene matches. Germline V gene lookup returns CDR1 MDHEN and CDR2 SYDVKM. Here the CDR3 DNA reads TGTGCCAGCGGTTACGGACTAGCGGGAAGGTACGAGCAGTACTTC. It translates to CASGYGLAGRYEQYF.

V gene TRBV11-2 combines with J gene TRBJ2-7, with D unclear. Trimming pared 5 bases from V and 2 bases from J, leaving 10 bases between. Germline-derived CDR1 and CDR2 are SGHAT and FQNNGV. The CDR3 spans 13 residues. The chain's CDR3 is CASSRKDTYEQYF. The CDR3 DNA sequence: TGTGCCAGCAGCCGTAAAGACACCTACGAGCAGTACTTC. Using reference TRBV11-2 and TRBJ2-7 for the parts outside the CDR3, the full variable domain is EAGVAQSPRYKIIEKRQSVAFWCNPISGHATLYWYQQILGQGPKLLIQFQNNGVVDDSQLPKDRFSAERLKGVDSTLKIQPAKLEDSAVYLCASSRKDTYEQYFGPGTRLTVT.

The chain uses TRBV18 and TRBJ2-3, with a tentative D call TRBD2 (5 bases). Germline V gene lookup returns CDR1 KGHSH and CDR2 LQKENI. The length of the CDR3 is 14 residues. V was shortened by 5 bases and J by 2 bases, with 11 bases between the two germline ends. CDR3 residues: CASSSVDFTDTQYF. CDR3 sequence (DNA): TGTGCCAGCTCATCGGTGGACTTCACAGATACGCAGTATTTT.

This chain joins TRBV5-1 and TRBJ2-5; 10 positions match TRBD1. Germline loops: CDR1 SGHRS, CDR2 YFSETQ. The CDR3 runs 17 residues. J gave up 0 bases and V 2 bases, and 7 bases lay outside the gene matches. The CDR3 region has the DNA TGCGCCAGCAGCTTCGTCCCGGGACAGGGGAACCAAGAGACCCAGTACTTC. Translating it yields CASSFVPGQGNQETQYF.

A note on this clonotype: The conserved phenylalanine or tryptophan normally closing the CDR3 is absent here, so this likely arose from a read error. The rearrangement joins TRBV20-1 to TRBJ2-1, with D maybe TRBD1 (5 bases). CDR1 and CDR2 from the germline V gene are DFQATT and SNEGSKA (reference sequence). CDR3 size: 14 residues. V lost 3 bases to trimming and J lost 9 bases, with 18 bases between them. This CDR3 reads CSASASDNWAEQFL. CDR3 bases: TGCAGTGCTAGTGCTTCGGACAACTGGGCTGAGCAGTTCCTC.

Concerning this clonotype itself: A read error may explain this, as a much larger clone is one base away. The chain carries TRBV6-5 and TRBJ1-2; TRBD1 agrees at 10 bases. Germline CDR1 reads MNHEY; CDR2 reads SVGAGI. This CDR3 has 15 amino acids. Trimming removed 9 bases from V and 5 bases from J; junction bases left unmatched: 12. The CDR3 protein is CARHGQGEKGYGYTF. In DNA, the CDR3 is TGTGCCAGGCACGGACAGGGGGAGAAGGGTTATGGCTACACCTTC.

This clonotype was counted many times. The chain joins TRBV27 to TRBJ1-1, with D possibly TRBD1 on 5 matching bases. Germline CDR1 is MNHEY and CDR2 is SMNVEV (reference sequence). This CDR3 is 14 amino acids long. V lost 1 base to trimming and J lost 4 bases, with 10 bases between them. The CDR3 DNA sequence: TGTGCCAGCAGTTTATTTCAGGGTGGCACTGAAGCTTTCTTT. Amino acid sequence: CASSLFQGGTEAFF.

This clonotype has more than one count but fewer than ten. This chain links TRBV11-2 with TRBJ1-2; D is possibly TRBD1 (5 bases). Germline V gene lookup returns CDR1 SGHAT and CDR2 FQNNGV. V lost 2 bases and J lost 5, with 12 bases in between. The CDR3 has 14 amino acids. CDR3: CASSLSGTWYGYTF. Written as DNA, the CDR3 is TGTGCCAGCAGCTTATCCGGGACGTGGTATGGCTACACCTTC.

Regarding this clonotype: Because the CDR3 is missing its conserved closing phenylalanine or tryptophan, this is likely a read error. J is TRBJ1-3 and V is TRBV27; TRBD1 agrees at 11 bases. Germline trimming cut 5 bases from V and 13 bases from J; bases unmatched to any gene: 7. The CDR3 has 13 residues. Germline CDR1 MNHEY, CDR2 SMNVEV (reference sequence). The chain's CDR3 is CASSPGTGGGIYY. Written as DNA, the CDR3 is TGTGCCAGCAGTCCCGGGACAGGGGGGGGTATATATTAT.